These 5 T cell receptor beta chains were all obtained from the same sample, sequenced in a study of Ad26.COV2.S vaccination and SARS-CoV-2 variants. Treatment specified: some 19 received Ad26.COV2.S at low or high dose, single or two shots; roughly five received placebo; per-sample allocation not given. Sampling happened 63 days after the first vaccine or placebo injection. Produced via immunoSEQ multiplex PCR; TCRdb's table is partial and in-frame only. Of some 420,000 clones detected, approximately 90% appear once; the ten largest clones hold 3.5% to 4%. Sequences were derived from peripheral blood, sampled in a trial of Ad26.COV2.S vaccine versus placebo. The source of these receptors is a person between 18 and 65 years old who received the Ad26.COV2.S COVID-19 vaccine or a placebo.

This chain's CDR3 is CASSQGPRNYGYTF. CDR3 DNA: TGCGCCAGCAGCCAAGGGCCGCGTAACTATGGCTACACCTTC. The chain carries TRBV4-3 and TRBJ1-2; D not resolved. The ends were cut back, 1 base at V and 1 base at J, with 7 bases in the middle. The CDR3 loop spans 14 amino acids. CDR1 and CDR2 from the germline V gene are LGHNA and YSLEER.

This chain joins TRBV5-1 and TRBJ2-7; D is unresolved. Germline lookup yields CDR1 SGHRS and CDR2 YFSETQ. The CDR3 is 13 residues long. V lost 0 bases, J lost 1 base, and 5 bases lay in between. CDR3 in DNA: TGCGCCAGCAGCTTGGGTATTTCCTACGAGCAGTACTTC. This sequence encodes CASSLGISYEQYF.

As for this clone: At one of its ends the junction is not consistent with the germline gene, which may arise from a read error. The chain combines TRBV6-5 with TRBJ1-3; D is possibly TRBD1 (6 bases). This CDR3 has 14 amino acids. Germline V CDR1 and CDR2: MNHEY, SVGAGI. As DNA, the CDR3 is TGTGCCAGCAGTGACTCCGGGACAGGAAACACCATATATTTT. Its protein product is CASSDSGTGNTIYF.

The rearrangement links TRBV27 to TRBJ1-5; D remains unclear. Looked up from germline, CDR1 is MNHEY and CDR2 is SMNVEV (reference sequence). Trimming removed 6 bases at V and 0 bases at J, with 9 bases between. This CDR3 contains 14 residues. CDR3 nucleotides: TGTGCCAGCAGCCTCCACCCTAGCAATCAGCCCCAGCATTTT. This codes for CASSLHPSNQPQHF.

The chain recombines TRBV5-5 with TRBJ1-2; D is perhaps TRBD1 (5 bases). The CDR3 totals 18 residues. Trimming took off 0 bases at V and 0 bases at J, with 18 bases between the two ends. Per the germline V gene, CDR1 is SGHKS and CDR2 is YYEKEE (reference sequence). The CDR3 DNA is TGTGCCAGCAGCTTGGCCGTGGTGGGGCCAGGGTCTAACTATGGCTACACCTTC. Amino acid sequence: CASSLAVVGPGSNYGYTF. The full variable domain, completed using reference TRBV5-5 and TRBJ1-2, is DAGVTQSPTHLIKTRGQQVTLRCSPISGHKSVSWYQQVLGQGPQFIFQYYEKEERGRGNFPDRFSARQFPNYSSELNVNALLLGDSALYLCASSLAVVGPGSNYGYTFGSGTRLTVV.